This passage covers 26 T cell receptor beta chains from one sample sequenced in a study of T cell responses to AZD1222 COVID-19 vaccine. TCRdb's table, derived via immunoSEQ multiplex PCR, lists solely in-frame clones and lacks some. The data show tens of thousands of clones, 85% seen once. The sequenced sample was peripheral blood, obtained on day 0 of AZD1222 vaccination. The receptors originated from an adult in good health.

This clone was recorded a few times. The genes are TRBV5-6 and TRBJ1-4, with 9 bases aligning to TRBD1. CDR1 is SGHDT, CDR2 YYEEEE, per germline. V gave up 2 bases and J gave up 5 bases; unmatched junction bases: 4. CDR3 length: 15 amino acids. CDR3 DNA sequence: TGTGCCAGCAGCTTCCGGGACAGGGAAAATGAAAAACTGTTTTTT. Amino acid sequence: CASSFRDRENEKLFF. Using reference TRBV5-6 and TRBJ1-4 for the parts outside the CDR3, the full variable domain is DAGVTQSPTHLIKTRGQQVTLRCSPKSGHDTVSWYQQALGQGPQFIFQYYEEEERQRGNFPDRFSGHQFPNYSSELNVNALLLGDSALYLCASSFRDRENEKLFFGSGTQLSVL.

V usage is TRBV11-3 and J usage is TRBJ1-3; D gene ambiguous. V gave up 0 bases and J gave up 5 bases, with 2 bases separating them. There are 12 residues in the CDR3. Germline CDR1 and CDR2: SGHNT and YENEEA. CDR3 residues: CASSLDRNTIYF. The CDR3 DNA is TGTGCCAGCAGCTTAGACCGAAACACCATATATTTT. The full variable domain, its missing parts supplied by reference TRBV11-3 and TRBJ1-3, is EAGVVQSPRYKIIEKKQPVAFWCNPISGHNTLYWYLQNLGQGPELLIRYENEEAVDDSQLPKDRFSAERLKGVDSTLKIQPAELGDSAVYLCASSLDRNTIYFGEGSWLTVV.

V and J are TRBV7-6 and TRBJ2-3; 10 bases fit TRBD2. Germline V CDR1 and CDR2: SGHVS, FNYEAQ. CDR3 length: 17 residues. With V trimmed by 3 bases and J by 1 base, 7 bases remained unmatched. CDR3 DNA: TGTGCCAGCAGCTTGGGCGCCGGGACTAGCGGCACAGATACGCAGTATTTT. This gives the protein CASSLGAGTSGTDTQYF.

This clone was detected only once. The chain employs TRBV20-1 and TRBJ1-5; D is uncertain. V was trimmed by 3 bases and J by 2 bases, leaving 11 bases between them. Germline CDR1 reads DFQATT; CDR2 reads SNEGSKA (reference sequence). The CDR3 runs 14 residues. CDR3 coding DNA: TGCAGTGCTAGTAGTGGAGAAGGCAATCAGCCCCAGCATTTT. This codes for CSASSGEGNQPQHF.

The gene calls are TRBV7-2 and TRBJ1-2, with 7 nucleotides matching TRBD1. J gave up 3 bases and V 5 bases, and 3 bases lay outside the gene matches. The CDR3 length is 13 residues. In germline, CDR1 is SGHTA, CDR2 FQGNSA. This CDR3 reads CASSPRGDYGYTF. In DNA, the CDR3 is TGTGCCAGCAGCCCCAGGGGGGACTATGGCTACACCTTC.

CDR3 region: CASSEARGSGELFF. CDR3 bases: TGTGCCAGCAGTGAAGCGCGAGGATCCGGGGAGCTGTTTTTT. The V call is TRBV2, the J call TRBJ2-2; the D is unclear. V was pared by 0 bases and J by 6 bases, with 8 bases between. Germline V gene sequence: CDR1 SNHLY, CDR2 FYNNEI. The CDR3 runs 14 residues.

The chain couples TRBV19 to TRBJ1-5; D not resolved. Per the germline V gene, CDR1 is LNHDA and CDR2 is SQIVND (reference sequence). The V gene lost 5 bases and the J gene lost 7 bases, with 9 bases spanning the gap. The CDR3 consists of 12 residues. CDR3 DNA: TGTGCCAGTAGTCATCCCCAACAGCCCCAGCATTTT. The encoded protein is CASSHPQQPQHF. Filled out from reference TRBV19 and TRBJ1-5, the complete variable domain reads DGGITQSPKYLFRKEGQNVTLSCEQNLNHDAMYWYRQDPGQGLRLIYYSQIVNDFQKGDIAEGYSVSREKKESFPLTVTSAQKNPTAFYLCASSHPQQPQHFGDGTRLSIL.

The rearrangement uses TRBV5-1 and TRBJ2-5; D ambiguous. Trimming took off 2 bases at V and 5 bases at J, with 13 bases between the two ends. The germline CDR1 and CDR2 sequences are SGHRS and YFSETQ. This CDR3 comprises 14 residues. Here the CDR3 reads CASSLETLVETQYF. CDR3 nucleotide sequence: TGCGCCAGCAGCTTAGAGACGTTGGTGGAGACCCAGTACTTC.

J is TRBJ1-3 and V is TRBV30; 7 bases are a match to TRBD1. The length of the CDR3 is 14 residues. Trimming took 0 bases from V and 5 from J; bases not matched to a gene: 4. Germline assignment: CDR1 GTSNPN and CDR2 SVGIG (reference sequence). In DNA, the CDR3 is TGTGCCTGGAGTGTACGACAGGGAAGAAACACCATATATTTT. This gives the protein CAWSVRQGRNTIYF.

V is TRBV5-4 and J is TRBJ1-1; D might be TRBD1 (5 bases). V lost 0 bases, J lost 1 base, and 7 bases lay in between. CDR1 and CDR2 (germline): SGHNT, YYREEE (reference sequence). The CDR3 loop spans 14 amino acids. The CDR3 loop is CASSLVGQNTEAFF. CDR3 coding DNA: TGTGCCAGCAGCTTGGTTGGACAGAACACTGAAGCTTTCTTT.

The V call is TRBV27, the J call TRBJ1-3; possibly TRBD1 for D (5 bases). V gave up 6 bases and J gave up 4 bases, with 13 bases separating them. Per germline, CDR1 MNHEY and CDR2 SMNVEV (reference sequence). This CDR3 has 14 residues. Here the CDR3 DNA reads TGTGCCAGCAGAGGGACGGTGGGAGGAAACACCATATATTTT. It encodes CASRGTVGGNTIYF.

V usage is TRBV5-4 and J usage is TRBJ2-7, with TRBD2 matching 9 bases. Germline V CDR1 and CDR2: SGHNT, YYREEE (reference sequence). V lost 4 bases to trimming and J lost 3 bases; unmatched junction nucleotides: 2. This CDR3 comprises 13 residues. CDR3 DNA sequence: TGTGCCAGCAGCGTAGCGGGGGACTACGAGCAGTACTTC. Protein product: CASSVAGDYEQYF.

The chain is built from TRBV5-1 and TRBJ2-3, with D perhaps TRBD2 (6 bases). Germline V lookup: CDR1 SGHRS, CDR2 YFSETQ. The length of the CDR3 is 16 residues. V shed 0 bases and J shed 1 base, with 12 bases lying between them. The CDR3 loop is CASSLAGRGRTDTQYF. The CDR3 DNA follows: TGCGCCAGCAGCTTGGCCGGGCGGGGCCGCACAGATACGCAGTATTTT.

The chain recombines TRBV5-4 with TRBJ2-2; D remains unclear. V was clipped by 3 bases and J by 4 bases, with 7 bases between them. This CDR3 region has 13 residues. Germline loops: CDR1 SGHNT, CDR2 YYREEE (reference sequence). CDR3 region: CASSWGSTGELFF. The CDR3 DNA sequence: TGTGCCAGCAGCTGGGGTAGCACCGGGGAGCTGTTTTTT. Drawing the rest from reference TRBV5-4 and TRBJ2-2, the complete variable domain is ETGVTQSPTHLIKTRGQQVTLRCSSQSGHNTVSWYQQALGQGPQFIFQYYREEENGRGNFPPRFSGLQFPNYSSELNVNALELDDSALYLCASSWGSTGELFFGEGSRLTVL.

The chain employs TRBV2 and TRBJ2-7, with 8 bases identical to TRBD1. The CDR3 is 14 amino acids. Germline V gives CDR1 SNHLY, CDR2 FYNNEI. V lost 8 bases, J lost 6 bases, and 12 bases stayed unmatched. The CDR3 nucleotides read TGTGCCAGCGAGCCCGGGACAGGTGGTGGCGAGCAGTACTTC. As protein: CASEPGTGGGEQYF.

The gene calls are TRBV2 and TRBJ2-7, with a weak D call TRBD2 (6 bases). The germline CDR1 and CDR2 sequences are SNHLY and FYNNEI. This CDR3 has 13 amino acids. CDR3 bases: TGTGTCTCAGGCGGGGCTAGCTCCTACGAGCAGTACTTC. Its translation is CVSGGASSYEQYF.

J is TRBJ2-7 and V is TRBV27, with D possibly matching TRBD1 (5 bases). Trimming pared 4 bases from V and 1 base from J, leaving 17 bases between. The CDR3 extends over 16 amino acids. Germline V gene lookup returns CDR1 MNHEY and CDR2 SMNVEV (reference sequence). The CDR3 protein is CASSSRREFTSYEQYF. CDR3 DNA sequence: TGTGCCAGCAGTTCACGCAGGGAATTTACGTCCTACGAGCAGTACTTC.

The chain couples TRBV5-4 to TRBJ2-7; D may be TRBD2 (6 bases). Trimming cost V 3 bases and J 4 bases, with 11 bases left between them. The V gene's germline CDR1 is SGHNT and CDR2 YYREEE (reference sequence). The CDR3 length is 13 residues. The CDR3 protein is CASSYVGRYEQYF. The DNA for the CDR3 is TGTGCCAGCAGCTATGTCGGGAGATACGAGCAGTACTTC.

The chain carries TRBV5-1 and TRBJ1-4, with 10 bases lining up with TRBD1. Per the germline V gene, CDR1 is SGHRS and CDR2 is YFSETQ. V shed 7 bases and J 3 bases; nucleotides not matched to a gene: 9. This CDR3 has 16 amino acids. CDR3 in amino acids: CASAPGQGSPNEKLFF. Written as DNA, the CDR3 is TGCGCCAGCGCACCGGGACAGGGGAGCCCTAATGAAAAACTGTTTTTT.

In this sample, this clone turned up a few times. The chain employs TRBV27 and TRBJ1-1, with D unclear. The CDR3 is 14 amino acids. Trimming took 2 bases from V and 4 from J, leaving 11 bases between them. The germline CDR1 and CDR2 sequences are MNHEY and SMNVEV (reference sequence). Here the CDR3 reads CASSLGLGATEAFF. CDR3 sequence (DNA): TGTGCCAGCAGTTTAGGCCTAGGTGCCACTGAAGCTTTCTTT.

The J gene is TRBJ2-7, the V gene TRBV5-1; TRBD1 aligns across 8 bases. CDR3 length: 15 residues. Germline V gene data show CDR1 as SGHRS and CDR2 as YFSETQ. V trimming: 2 bases; J trimming: 3 bases; junction bases outside the gene matches: 7. The CDR3 reads CASSLGWTGSYEQYF. CDR3 DNA: TGCGCCAGCAGCTTAGGGTGGACAGGGAGCTACGAGCAGTACTTC.

The chain recombines TRBV6-2 or TRBV6-3 with TRBJ2-1; D remains unclear. Germline V gene lookup returns CDR1 MNHEY and CDR2 SVGEGT. The CDR3 spans 12 residues. Deletions cut 4 bases from V and 5 bases from J, with 6 bases between. The CDR3 region is CASSSLNNEQFF. The CDR3 DNA reads as TGTGCCAGCAGTTCTCTCAACAATGAGCAGTTCTTC.

This clone was detected many times. The chain joins TRBV3-1 (or the pseudogene TRBV3-2) to TRBJ2-7; no definite D call. The CDR3 is 15 residues long. V gave up 1 base and J gave up 0 bases, with 10 bases separating them. CDR1 LGHDT and CDR2 YNNKEL come from the germline V gene (reference sequence). CDR3 region: CASSQGLDSSYEQYF. In DNA, the CDR3 is TGTGCCAGCAGCCAAGGTCTCGACTCCTCCTACGAGCAGTACTTC.

V usage is TRBV6-6 and J usage is TRBJ2-1, with TRBD2 as a possible D gene (7 bases). This CDR3 is 14 amino acids long. V lost 2 bases and J 8 bases, leaving 13 bases between the germline ends. The germline gives CDR1 MNHNY, CDR2 SVGAGI (reference sequence). The CDR3 loop reads CASSYNREGDEQFF. In DNA form, the CDR3 reads TGTGCCAGCAGTTACAACAGGGAGGGCGATGAGCAGTTCTTC.

In DNA, the CDR3 is TGTGCCAGTAGTATGGGGACAGGGAGGTCGAGGGGCTATGGCTACACCTTC. Its translation is CASSMGTGRSRGYGYTF. V is TRBV19 and J is TRBJ1-2, with 9 bases fitting TRBD1. Germline V gene sequence: CDR1 LNHDA, CDR2 SQIVND (reference sequence). The CDR3 is 17 amino acids. Trimming at V came to 3 bases and at J to 4 bases, leaving 12 bases not matched to a gene. Together with reference TRBV19 and TRBJ1-2, the CDR3 gives the full variable domain: DGGITQSPKYLFRKEGQNVTLSCEQNLNHDAMYWYRQDPGQGLRLIYYSQIVNDFQKGDIAEGYSVSREKKESFPLTVTSAQKNPTAFYLCASSMGTGRSRGYGYTFGSGTRLTVV.

The gene calls are TRBV9 and TRBJ2-7, with D maybe TRBD1 (5 bases). Trimming cost V 4 bases and J 6 bases, with 11 bases left between them. The germline CDR1 and CDR2 sequences are SGDLS and YYNGEE. The CDR3 has 12 residues. The CDR3 region is CASSSDSLEQYF. The CDR3 DNA reads as TGTGCCAGCAGCTCCGACAGCCTCGAGCAGTACTTC.